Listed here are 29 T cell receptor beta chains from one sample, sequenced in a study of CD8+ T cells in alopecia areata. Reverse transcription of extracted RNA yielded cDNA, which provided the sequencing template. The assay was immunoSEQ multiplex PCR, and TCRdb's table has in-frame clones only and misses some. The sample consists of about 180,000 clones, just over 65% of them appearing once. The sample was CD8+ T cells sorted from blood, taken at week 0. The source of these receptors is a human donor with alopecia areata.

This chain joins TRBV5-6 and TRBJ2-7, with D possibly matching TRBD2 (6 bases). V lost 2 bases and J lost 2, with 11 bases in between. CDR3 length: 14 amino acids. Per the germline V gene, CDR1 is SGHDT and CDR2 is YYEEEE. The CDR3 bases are TGTGCCAGCAGCTTCGGAGGGGCCCCCTACGAGCAGTACTTC. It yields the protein CASSFGGAPYEQYF.

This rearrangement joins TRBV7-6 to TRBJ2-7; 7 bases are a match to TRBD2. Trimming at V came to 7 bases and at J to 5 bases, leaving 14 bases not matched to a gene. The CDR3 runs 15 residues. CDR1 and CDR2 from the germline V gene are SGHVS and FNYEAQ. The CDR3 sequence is CASTTSSAGVDEQYF. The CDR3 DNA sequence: TGTGCCAGCACCACGTCGTCTGCGGGGGTCGACGAGCAGTACTTC.

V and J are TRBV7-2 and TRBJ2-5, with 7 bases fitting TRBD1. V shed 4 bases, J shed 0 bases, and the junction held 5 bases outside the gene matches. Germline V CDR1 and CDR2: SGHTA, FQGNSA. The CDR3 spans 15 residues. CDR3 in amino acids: CASSSPTGYQETQYF. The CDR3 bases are TGTGCCAGCAGCTCTCCGACAGGGTACCAAGAGACCCAGTACTTC.

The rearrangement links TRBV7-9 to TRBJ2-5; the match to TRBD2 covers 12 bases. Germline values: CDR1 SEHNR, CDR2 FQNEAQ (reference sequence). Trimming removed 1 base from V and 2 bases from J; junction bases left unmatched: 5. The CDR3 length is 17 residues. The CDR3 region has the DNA TGTGCCAGCAGCTTAGTTGTGACTAGCGGGGGTCAAGAGACCCAGTACTTC. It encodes CASSLVVTSGGQETQYF.

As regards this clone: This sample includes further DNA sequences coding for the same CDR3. This CDR3 reads CSARTGASYEQYF. The CDR3 DNA is TGCAGCGCCCGGACGGGGGCCTCCTACGAGCAGTACTTC. The chain is built from TRBV29-1 and TRBJ2-7; D possibly matches TRBD1 or TRBD2 (6 bases each). CDR1 and CDR2 (germline): SQVTM, ANQGSEA. V was shortened by 7 bases and J by 0 bases, with 13 bases between the two germline ends. CDR3 length: 13 residues.

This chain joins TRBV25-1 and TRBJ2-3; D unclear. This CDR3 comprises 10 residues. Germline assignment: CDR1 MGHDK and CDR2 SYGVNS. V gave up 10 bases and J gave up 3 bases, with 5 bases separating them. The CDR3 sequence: CATVTDTQYF. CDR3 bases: TGTGCCACCGTGACAGATACGCAGTATTTT.

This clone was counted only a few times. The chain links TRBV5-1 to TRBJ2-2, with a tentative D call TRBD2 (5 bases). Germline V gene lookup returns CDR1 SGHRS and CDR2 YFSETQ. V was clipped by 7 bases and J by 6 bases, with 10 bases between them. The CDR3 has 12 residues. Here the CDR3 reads CASFREPGELFF. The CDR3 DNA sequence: TGCGCCAGCTTTCGGGAACCCGGGGAGCTGTTTTTT.

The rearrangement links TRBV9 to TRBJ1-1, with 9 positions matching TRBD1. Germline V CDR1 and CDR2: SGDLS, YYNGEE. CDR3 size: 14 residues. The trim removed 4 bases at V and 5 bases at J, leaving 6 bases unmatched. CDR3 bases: TGTGCCAGCAGCCCACGACAGGGGGAAACTGAAGCTTTCTTT. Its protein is CASSPRQGETEAFF.

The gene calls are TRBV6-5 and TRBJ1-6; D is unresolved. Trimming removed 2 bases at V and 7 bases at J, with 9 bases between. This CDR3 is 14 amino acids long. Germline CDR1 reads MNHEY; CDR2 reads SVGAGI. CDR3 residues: CASSYVAMNSPLHF. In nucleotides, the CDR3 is TGTGCCAGCAGTTACGTAGCCATGAATTCACCCCTCCACTTT.

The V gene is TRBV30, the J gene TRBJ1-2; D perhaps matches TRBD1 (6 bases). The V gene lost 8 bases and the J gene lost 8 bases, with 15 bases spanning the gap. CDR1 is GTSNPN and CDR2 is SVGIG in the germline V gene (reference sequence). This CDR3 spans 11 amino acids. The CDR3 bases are TGTGCCAGATGGGGGGGCCCGGGCTACACCTTC. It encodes CARWGGPGYTF.

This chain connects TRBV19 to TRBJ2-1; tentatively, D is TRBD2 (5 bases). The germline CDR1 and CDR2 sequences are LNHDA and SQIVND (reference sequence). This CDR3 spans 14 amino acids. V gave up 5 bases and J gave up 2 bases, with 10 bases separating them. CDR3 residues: CASSEPRAYNEQFF. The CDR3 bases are TGTGCCAGTAGTGAGCCGAGGGCCTACAATGAGCAGTTCTTC.

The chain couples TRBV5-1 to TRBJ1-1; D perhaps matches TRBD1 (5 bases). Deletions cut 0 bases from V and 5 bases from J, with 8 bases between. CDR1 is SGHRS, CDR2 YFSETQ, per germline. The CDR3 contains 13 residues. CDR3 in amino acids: CASSLGRVTEAFF. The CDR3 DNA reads TGCGCCAGCAGCTTGGGCAGGGTGACTGAAGCTTTCTTT.

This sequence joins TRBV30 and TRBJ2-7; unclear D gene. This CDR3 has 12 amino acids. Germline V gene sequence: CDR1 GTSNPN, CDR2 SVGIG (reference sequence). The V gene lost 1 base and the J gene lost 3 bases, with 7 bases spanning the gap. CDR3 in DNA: TGTGCCTGGAGTGCTAACATCTACGAGCAGTACTTC. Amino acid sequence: CAWSANIYEQYF.

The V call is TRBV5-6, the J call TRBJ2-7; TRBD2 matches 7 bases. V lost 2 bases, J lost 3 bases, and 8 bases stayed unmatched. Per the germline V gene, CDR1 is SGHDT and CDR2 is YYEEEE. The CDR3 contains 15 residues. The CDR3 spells CASSFGLAVIYEQYF. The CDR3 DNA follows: TGTGCCAGCAGCTTCGGGCTAGCGGTCATCTACGAGCAGTACTTC.

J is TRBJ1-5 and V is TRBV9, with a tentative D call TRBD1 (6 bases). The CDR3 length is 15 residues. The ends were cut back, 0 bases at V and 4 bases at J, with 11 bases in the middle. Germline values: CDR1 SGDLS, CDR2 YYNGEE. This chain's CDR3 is CASSVGGAGNQPQHF. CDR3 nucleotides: TGTGCCAGCAGCGTAGGGGGGGCTGGTAATCAGCCCCAGCATTTT.

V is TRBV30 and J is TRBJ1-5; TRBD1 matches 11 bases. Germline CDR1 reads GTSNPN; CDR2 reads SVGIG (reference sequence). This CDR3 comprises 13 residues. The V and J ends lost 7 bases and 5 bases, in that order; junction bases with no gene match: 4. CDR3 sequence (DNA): TGTGCCTCCGGGACAGGGGGTTATCAGCCCCAGCATTTT. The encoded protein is CASGTGGYQPQHF.

CDR3 residues: CASSLGAATHEQYF. CDR3 coding DNA: TGTGCCAGCAGCTTGGGAGCGGCGACCCACGAGCAGTACTTC. The chain joins TRBV5-6 to TRBJ2-7; TRBD2 might be the D (5 bases). This CDR3 has 14 amino acids. V shed 0 bases and J shed 5 bases, with 12 bases lying between them. From germline, CDR1 is SGHDT and CDR2 YYEEEE.

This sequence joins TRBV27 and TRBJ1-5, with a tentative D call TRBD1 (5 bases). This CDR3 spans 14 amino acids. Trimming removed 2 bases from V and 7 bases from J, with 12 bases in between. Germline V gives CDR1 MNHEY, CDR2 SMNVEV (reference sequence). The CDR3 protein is CASSLGGGAQPQHF. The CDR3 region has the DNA TGTGCCAGCAGTTTAGGTGGGGGTGCCCAGCCCCAGCATTTT.

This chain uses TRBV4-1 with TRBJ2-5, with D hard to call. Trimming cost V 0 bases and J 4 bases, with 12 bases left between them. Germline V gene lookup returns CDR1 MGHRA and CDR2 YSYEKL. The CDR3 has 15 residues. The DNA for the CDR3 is TGCGCCAGCAGCCAAGAACAAACGTCTCGAGAGACCCAGTACTTC. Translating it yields CASSQEQTSRETQYF.

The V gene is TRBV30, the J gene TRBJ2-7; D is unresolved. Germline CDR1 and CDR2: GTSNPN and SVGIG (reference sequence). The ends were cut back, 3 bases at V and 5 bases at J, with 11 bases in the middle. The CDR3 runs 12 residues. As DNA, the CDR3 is TGTGCCTGGAGCAAAGGCCTCCACGAGCAGTACTTC. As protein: CAWSKGLHEQYF.

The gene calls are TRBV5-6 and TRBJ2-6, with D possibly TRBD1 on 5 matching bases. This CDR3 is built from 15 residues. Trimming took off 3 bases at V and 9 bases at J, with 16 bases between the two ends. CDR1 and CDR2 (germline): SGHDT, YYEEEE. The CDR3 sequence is CASSSPSTAINVLTF. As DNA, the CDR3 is TGTGCCAGCAGCTCCCCTTCGACAGCCATCAACGTCCTGACTTTC.

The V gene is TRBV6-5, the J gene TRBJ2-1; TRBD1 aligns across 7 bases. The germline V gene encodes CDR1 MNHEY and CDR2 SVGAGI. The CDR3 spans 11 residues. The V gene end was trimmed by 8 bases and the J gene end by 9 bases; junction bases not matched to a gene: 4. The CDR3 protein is CASLQGTEQFF. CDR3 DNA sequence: TGTGCCAGCTTACAGGGGACTGAGCAGTTCTTC.

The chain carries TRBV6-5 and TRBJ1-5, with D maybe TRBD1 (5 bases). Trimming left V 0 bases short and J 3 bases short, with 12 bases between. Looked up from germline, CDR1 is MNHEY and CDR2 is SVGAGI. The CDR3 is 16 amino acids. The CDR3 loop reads CASSYSGGGDNQPQHF. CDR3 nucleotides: TGTGCCAGCAGTTACTCGGGGGGTGGTGACAATCAGCCCCAGCATTTT.

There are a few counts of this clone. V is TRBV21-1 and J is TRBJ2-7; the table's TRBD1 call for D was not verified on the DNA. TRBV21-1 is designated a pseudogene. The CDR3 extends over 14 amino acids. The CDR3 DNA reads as TGTGCCAGCAGCAATGGACAGGATCCATACGAGCAGTACTTC. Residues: CASSNGQDPYEQYF.

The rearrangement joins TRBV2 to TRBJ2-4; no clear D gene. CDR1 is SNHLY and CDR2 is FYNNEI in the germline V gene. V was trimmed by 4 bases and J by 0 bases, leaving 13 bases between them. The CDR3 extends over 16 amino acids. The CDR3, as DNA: TGTGCCAGCAGTGTGAATAGAAACATAGCCAAAAACATTCAGTACTTC. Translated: CASSVNRNIAKNIQYF.

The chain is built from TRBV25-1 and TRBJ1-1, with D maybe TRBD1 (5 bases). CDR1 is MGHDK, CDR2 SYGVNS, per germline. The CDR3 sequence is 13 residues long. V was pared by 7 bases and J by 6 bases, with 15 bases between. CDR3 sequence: CASTHPRGSEAFF. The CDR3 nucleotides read TGTGCCAGCACTCACCCCCGGGGCTCTGAAGCTTTCTTT. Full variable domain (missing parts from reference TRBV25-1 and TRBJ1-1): EADIYQTPRYLVIGTGKKITLECSQTMGHDKMYWYQQDPGMELHLIHYSYGVNSTEKGDLSSESTVSRIRTEHFPLTLESARPSHTSQYLCASTHPRGSEAFFGQGTRLTVV.

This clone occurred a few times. CDR3 in DNA: TGCAGCGTCCGGGGCGACTATGGCTACACCTTC. Its translation: CSVRGDYGYTF. The chain links TRBV29-1 to TRBJ1-2; D possibly corresponds to TRBD1 (5 bases). CDR1 is SQVTM and CDR2 is ANQGSEA in the germline V gene. CDR3 length equals 11 residues. V lost 6 bases and J 3 bases, leaving 8 bases between the germline ends.

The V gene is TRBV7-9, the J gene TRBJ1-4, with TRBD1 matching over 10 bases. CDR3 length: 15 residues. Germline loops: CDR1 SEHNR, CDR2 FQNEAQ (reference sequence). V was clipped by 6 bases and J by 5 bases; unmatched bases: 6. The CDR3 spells CASRAGTGVNEKLFF. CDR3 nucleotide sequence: TGTGCCAGCAGAGCCGGGACAGGGGTGAATGAAAAACTGTTTTTT.

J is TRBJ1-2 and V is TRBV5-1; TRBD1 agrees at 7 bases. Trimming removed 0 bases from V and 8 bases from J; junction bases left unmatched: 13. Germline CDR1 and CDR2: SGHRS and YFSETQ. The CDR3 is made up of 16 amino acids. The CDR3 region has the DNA TGCGCCAGCAGCTTGGTACGGCCGACAGGGAGTGGCGGCTACACCTTC. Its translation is CASSLVRPTGSGGYTF.